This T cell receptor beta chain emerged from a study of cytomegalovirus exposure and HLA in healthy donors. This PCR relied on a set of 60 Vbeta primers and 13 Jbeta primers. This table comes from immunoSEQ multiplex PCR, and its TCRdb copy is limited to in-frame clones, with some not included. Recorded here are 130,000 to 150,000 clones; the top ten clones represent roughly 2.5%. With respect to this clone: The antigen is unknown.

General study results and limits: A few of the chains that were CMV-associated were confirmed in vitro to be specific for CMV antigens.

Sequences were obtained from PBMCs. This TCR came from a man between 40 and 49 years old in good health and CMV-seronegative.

The CDR3 reads CASSLGVLEKLFF. CDR3 in DNA: TGTGCCAGCAGCTTGGGAGTGCTTGAAAAACTGTTTTTT. The chain has TRBV7-2 and TRBJ1-4, with no clear D. Germline V gene lookup returns CDR1 SGHTA and CDR2 FQGNSA. V shed 3 bases and J shed 7 bases, with 9 bases lying between them. CDR3 length: 13 residues.